The 14 T cell receptor beta chains below come from one sample, sequenced in a study of T cells after posttransplantation cyclophosphamide. Busulfan-fludarabine conditioning, marrow transplant, and cyclophosphamide on days +3 and +4 were administered. Assay used: immunoSEQ multiplex PCR; TCRdb lists only in-frame clones, some missing. This sample shows roughly 3,000 clones and no singletons; 13% rests with the ten largest. The material sequenced was PBMCs, taken after allogeneic stem cell transplant with posttransplant cyclophosphamide. The receptors originated from a female patient aged 60 to 70 who received an allogeneic stem cell transplant from a related donor and was CMV-positive. A subset of T cells may come from the graft donor.

The chain links TRBV11-2 to TRBJ2-5; TRBD1 matches at 11 bases. Near its end, the DNA agrees better with TRBJ2-7, so the J call may be wrong. This CDR3 has 17 amino acids. Germline assignment: CDR1 SGHAT and CDR2 FQNNGV. The CDR3 here is CASSWSGGTGGTYEQYF. CDR3 sequence (DNA): TGTGCCAGCAGCTGGAGCGGGGGGACAGGGGGGACTTACGAGCAGTACTTC.

The sample holds many counts of this clone. The DNA of the CDR3 is TGTGCCAGCAGCAGGACTAGCGGGGGGATAGGAAATGAGCAGTTCTTC. Amino acids: CASSRTSGGIGNEQFF. The chain combines TRBV5-6 with TRBJ2-1, with TRBD2 identical over 14 bases. The CDR3 consists of 16 residues. The ends lost 4 bases at V and 7 bases at J; junction bases unmatched: 7. Germline CDR1 SGHDT, CDR2 YYEEEE. The variable domain in full, completed from reference TRBV5-6 and TRBJ2-1, reads DAGVTQSPTHLIKTRGQQVTLRCSPKSGHDTVSWYQQALGQGPQFIFQYYEEEERQRGNFPDRFSGHQFPNYSSELNVNALLLGDSALYLCASSRTSGGIGNEQFFGPGTRLTVL.

The sample holds many counts of this clone. The chain couples TRBV2 to TRBJ2-3; 7 positions agree with TRBD2. This CDR3 is 13 amino acids long. Per germline, CDR1 SNHLY and CDR2 FYNNEI. The ends lost 5 bases at V and 5 bases at J; junction bases unmatched: 4. In nucleotides, the CDR3 is TGTGCCAGCAGTAGCGGGGCTGGAGATACGCAGTATTTT. It is translated as CASSSGAGDTQYF.

This clone was observed at least ten times. The rearrangement uses TRBV7-6 and TRBJ2-1; 9 bases fit TRBD1. From germline, CDR1 is SGHVS and CDR2 FNYEAQ. J was trimmed by 3 bases and V by 1 base; bases with no gene match: 1. The CDR3 is 15 amino acids. The CDR3, as DNA: TGTGCCAGCAGCTTAGGGACAGGGGTCTACAATGAGCAGTTCTTC. Protein product: CASSLGTGVYNEQFF. The whole variable domain, filled in from reference TRBV7-6 and TRBJ2-1, reads GAGVSQSPRYKVTKRGQDVALRCDPISGHVSLYWYRQALGQGPEFLTYFNYEAQQDKSGLPNDRFSAERPEGSISTLTIQRTEQRDSAMYRCASSLGTGVYNEQFFGPGTRLTVL.

Ten or more counts support this clone. V and J are TRBV7-2 and TRBJ2-3; perhaps TRBD1 as D (7 bases). The CDR3 is 15 residues long. V was cut by 8 bases and J by 0 bases, with 15 bases left in between. The germline gives CDR1 SGHTA, CDR2 FQGNSA. CDR3 protein: CASPGGGGSTDTQYF. The CDR3 DNA is TGTGCCAGCCCAGGGGGAGGTGGGAGCACAGATACGCAGTATTTT.

At least ten counts were recorded for this clone. V gene TRBV7-3 combines with J gene TRBJ2-3; D might be TRBD2 (6 bases). This CDR3 contains 14 residues. CDR1 and CDR2 (germline): SGHTA, FQGTGA. Trimming pared 0 bases from V and 3 bases from J, leaving 7 bases between. CDR3 in amino acids: CASSLTAGTDTQYF. CDR3 DNA: TGTGCCAGCAGCTTAACGGCGGGAACAGATACGCAGTATTTT.

This clone was observed a few times. The chain recombines TRBV29-1 with TRBJ2-3, with D perhaps matching TRBD2 (6 bases). The germline V and J ends were trimmed by 6 bases and 11 bases, with 12 bases remaining between them. CDR1 and CDR2 from the germline V gene are SQVTM and ANQGSEA. The CDR3 is 10 residues long. DNA for the CDR3: TGCAGCGTGGGACTTTTGATGCAGTATTTT. Protein sequence: CSVGLLMQYF.

This clone was observed many times. The gene calls are TRBV5-1 and TRBJ2-3, with 10 bases identical to TRBD2. The CDR3 is 15 residues long. Trimming at V came to 2 bases and at J to 5 bases, leaving 5 bases not matched to a gene. Germline-derived CDR1 and CDR2 are SGHRS and YFSETQ. In nucleotides, the CDR3 is TGCGCCAGCAGCTTAGCGGGGGGGCCGCTAGATACGCAGTATTTT. Its protein product is CASSLAGGPLDTQYF.

The chain's CDR3 is CASSLHKEETQYF. In nucleotides, the CDR3 is TGTGCCAGCAGCTTACATAAGGAAGAGACCCAGTACTTC. This chain links TRBV7-3 with TRBJ2-5; D is undetermined. Trimming removed 2 bases at V and 3 bases at J, with 7 bases between. The germline CDR1 and CDR2 sequences are SGHTA and FQGTGA. The CDR3 has 13 residues.

This clone appeared many times. This chain connects TRBV5-1 to TRBJ1-6; TRBD1 matches 8 bases. Trimming took 0 bases from V and 13 from J; bases not matched to a gene: 9. The length of the CDR3 is 15 residues. Germline V lookup: CDR1 SGHRS, CDR2 YFSETQ. CDR3 in amino acids: CASSLEDRATTPLHF. For the CDR3, the DNA is TGCGCCAGCAGCTTGGAGGACAGGGCAACAACGCCCCTCCACTTT.

This clone was recorded at least ten times. The chain links TRBV12-3 or TRBV12-4 to TRBJ2-1; 7 nucleotides line up with TRBD2. The CDR3 covers 14 residues. The V and J ends lost 3 bases and 9 bases, in that order; junction bases with no gene match: 8. CDR3 loop: CASSLWGERGEQFF. The CDR3 nucleotides are TGTGCCAGCAGTTTGTGGGGAGAGCGGGGTGAGCAGTTCTTC.

This clone was detected ten times or more. The chain has TRBV6-1 and TRBJ1-2; 7 positions agree with TRBD1. Germline-derived CDR1 and CDR2 are MNHNS and SASEGT. This CDR3 region has 14 residues. Losses at the gene ends were 8 bases for V and 1 base for J; bases not matched to a gene: 7. This CDR3 is CASFSRDSNYGYTF. The CDR3 nucleotides are TGTGCCAGCTTTAGTCGGGACAGTAACTATGGCTACACCTTC.

Many counts were recorded for this clone. The CDR3 nucleotides read TGCGCCAGCAGCCAAGTTCGGCAGGGGAAAAACACCGGGGAGCTGTTTTTT. This sequence encodes CASSQVRQGKNTGELFF. The chain combines TRBV4-3 with TRBJ2-2; tentatively, D is TRBD1 (6 bases). Germline V gene data show CDR1 as LGHNA and CDR2 as YSLEER. The V and J ends lost 1 base and 2 bases respectively, with 14 bases between them. CDR3 size: 17 residues.

In its sample, this clone was seen many times. The V call is TRBV7-8, the J call TRBJ1-2; possibly TRBD1 for D (5 bases). This CDR3 contains 15 residues. The germline gives CDR1 SGHVS, CDR2 FQNEAQ. V gave up 5 bases and J gave up 0 bases, with 13 bases separating them. The CDR3 protein is CASSPGDASNYGYTF. CDR3 nucleotide sequence: TGTGCCAGCAGCCCGGGGGACGCTTCTAACTATGGCTACACCTTC.